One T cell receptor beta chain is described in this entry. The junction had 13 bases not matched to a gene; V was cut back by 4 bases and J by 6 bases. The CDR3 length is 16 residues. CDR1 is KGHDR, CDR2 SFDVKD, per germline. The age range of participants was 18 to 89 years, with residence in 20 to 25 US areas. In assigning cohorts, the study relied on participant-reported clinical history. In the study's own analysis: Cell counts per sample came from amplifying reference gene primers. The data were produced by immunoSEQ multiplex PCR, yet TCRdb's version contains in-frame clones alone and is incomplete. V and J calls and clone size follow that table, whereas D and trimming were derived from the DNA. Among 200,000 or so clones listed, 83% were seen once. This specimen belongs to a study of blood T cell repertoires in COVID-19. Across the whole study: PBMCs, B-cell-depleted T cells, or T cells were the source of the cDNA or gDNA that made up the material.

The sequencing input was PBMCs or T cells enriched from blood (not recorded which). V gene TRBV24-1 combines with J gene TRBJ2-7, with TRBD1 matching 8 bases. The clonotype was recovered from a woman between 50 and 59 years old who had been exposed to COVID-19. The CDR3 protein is CATSDRDRRAFVEQYF. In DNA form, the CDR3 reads TGTGCCACCAGTGACCGGGACAGGAGGGCCTTTGTCGAGCAGTACTTC.